The rows below give T cell receptor beta chains drawn from one sample of a study of blood T cell repertoires in COVID-19. The protocol was immunoSEQ multiplex PCR, while the TCRdb copy is restricted to in-frame clones and leaves out a portion. The sample shows about 100,000 clones, 70% to 90% of them seen only once. The sample was peripheral blood. The receptors were sampled from a man aged 45-65 years with active or convalescent COVID-19. Each CDR3 is given with its conserved first and last residue. D genes are given only for firm matches. Clone sizes are given selectively: once, few, many, or a class where the clone is expanded.

V: TRBV20-1
J: TRBJ2-3
D: TRBD2
size: -
CDR3: CSASPLDRAGGTDTQYF
DNA: TGCAGTGCTAGTCCACTAGATAGGGCGGGAGGGACAGATACGCAGTATTTT

V: TRBV7-8
J: TRBJ2-1
D: TRBD2
size: -
CDR3: CASSWTSGSYEQFF
DNA: TGTGCCAGCAGCTGGACTAGCGGGAGCTATGAGCAGTTCTTC

V: TRBV3-1/TRBV3-2
J: TRBJ2-2
D: -
size: -
CDR3: CASSQDLANTGELFF
DNA: TGTGCCAGCAGCCAAGATCTCGCGAACACCGGGGAGCTGTTTTTT

V: TRBV6-5
J: TRBJ2-3
D: -
size: -
CDR3: CASSPDREVTDTQYF
DNA: TGTGCCAGCAGCCCCGACAGGGAGGTAACAGATACGCAGTATTTT

V: TRBV2
J: TRBJ2-7
D: -
size: few
CDR3: CASTVEGYEQYF
DNA: TGTGCCAGCACGGTGGAGGGCTACGAGCAGTACTTC

V: TRBV27
J: TRBJ2-7
D: TRBD2
size: -
CDR3: CASSPRLAGAYEQYF
DNA: TGTGCCAGCAGTCCACGGCTAGCGGGAGCCTACGAGCAGTACTTC

V: TRBV6-5
J: TRBJ2-1
D: TRBD2
size: -
CDR3: CASSYRTSGYNEQFF
DNA: TGTGCCAGCAGTTACCGGACTAGCGGTTACAATGAGCAGTTCTTC

V: TRBV28
J: TRBJ1-1
D: TRBD1
size: -
CDR3: CASSLFGRTGDVKAFF
DNA: TGTGCCAGCAGTTTATTCGGGAGGACAGGGGATGTGAAAGCTTTCTTT

V: TRBV2
J: TRBJ2-3
D: TRBD2
size: -
CDR3: CASSEQVVGGDTQYF
DNA: TGTGCCAGCAGCGAACAAGTTGTGGGGGGGGATACGCAGTATTTT

V: TRBV11-2
J: TRBJ2-2
D: TRBD2
size: -
CDR3: CASSRGLAGLTGELFF
DNA: TGTGCCAGCAGCAGGGGACTAGCGGGGTTAACCGGGGAGCTGTTTTTT

V: TRBV6-5
J: TRBJ2-3
D: TRBD1
size: once
CDR3: CATRDRLRTDTQYF
DNA: TGTGCCACCAGGGACAGGCTTCGCACAGATACGCAGTATTTT

V: TRBV5-6
J: TRBJ2-5
D: TRBD2
size: -
CDR3: CASSSGRGTRDAQETQYF
DNA: TGTGCCAGCAGCTCCGGGAGAGGGACTAGGGACGCCCAAGAGACCCAGTACTTC

V: TRBV7-8
J: TRBJ1-5
D: TRBD1
size: -
CDR3: CASSIGDRRPNQPQHF
DNA: TGTGCCAGCAGTATTGGGGACAGAAGACCTAATCAGCCCCAGCATTTT

V: TRBV7-6
J: TRBJ2-3
D: -
size: -
CDR3: CASALGQADTQYF
DNA: TGTGCCAGCGCCTTAGGGCAGGCAGATACGCAGTATTTT

V: TRBV3-1/TRBV3-2
J: TRBJ1-2
D: -
size: -
CDR3: CASSQNYQVNYGYTF
DNA: TGTGCCAGCAGCCAAAATTATCAGGTCAACTATGGCTACACCTTC

V: TRBV5-1
J: TRBJ2-7
D: TRBD2
size: -
CDR3: CASSLSAGGNHEQYF
DNA: TGCGCCAGCAGCTTGAGCGCGGGAGGTAACCACGAGCAGTACTTC

V: TRBV19
J: TRBJ1-2
D: -
size: -
CDR3: CASSTQTDSYGYTF
DNA: TGTGCCAGTAGTACTCAGACAGATTCCTATGGCTACACCTTC

V: TRBV2
J: TRBJ2-3
D: TRBD1
size: once
CDR3: CASSQGAADGQYF
DNA: TGTGCCAGCAGTCAGGGGGCGGCAGATGGGCAGTATTTT

V: TRBV12-5
J: TRBJ2-5
D: -
size: -
CDR3: CASGLGAPDGETQYF
DNA: TGTGCTAGTGGTTTGGGGGCCCCTGATGGGGAGACCCAGTACTTC

V: TRBV4-3
J: TRBJ1-3
D: TRBD1
size: -
CDR3: CASSQTRDRGNTIYF
DNA: TGCGCCAGCAGCCAAACCCGGGACAGAGGAAACACCATATATTTT

V: TRBV6-5
J: TRBJ2-5
D: TRBD1
size: -
CDR3: CASSRDRGQETQYF
DNA: TGTGCCAGCAGTCGGGACAGGGGGCAAGAGACCCAGTACTTC

V: TRBV7-2
J: TRBJ2-2
D: TRBD2
size: -
CDR3: CASSPGTTSGELFF
DNA: TGTGCCAGCAGCCCCGGGACTACCTCGGGGGAGCTGTTTTTT

V: TRBV7-6
J: TRBJ1-2
D: TRBD1
size: -
CDR3: CASSLGSGTGLYGYTF
DNA: TGTGCCAGCAGCTTAGGGTCCGGGACAGGCCTCTATGGCTACACCTTC

V: TRBV5-4
J: TRBJ1-2
D: -
size: -
CDR3: CASSLYGVGDRYRGYTF
DNA: TGTGCCAGCAGCTTATACGGAGTTGGAGACCGATATCGTGGCTACACCTTC

V: TRBV6-5
J: TRBJ2-1
D: TRBD2
size: few
CDR3: CASSYPGAGGRNEQFF
DNA: TGTGCCAGCAGTTACCCGGGGGCGGGAGGAAGGAATGAGCAGTTCTTC

V: TRBV5-1
J: TRBJ1-2
D: TRBD1
size: -
CDR3: CASSPRGGGPPGYTF
DNA: TGCGCCAGCAGCCCGCGAGGAGGGGGCCCGCCTGGCTACACCTTC

V: TRBV7-2
J: TRBJ1-1
D: -
size: once
CDR3: CASSLAFGLGDTEAFF
DNA: TGTGCCAGCAGCTTAGCTTTCGGCCTCGGGGACACTGAAGCTTTCTTT

V: TRBV4-1
J: TRBJ2-7
D: TRBD2
size: -
CDR3: CASSQGSGTSGRYEQYF
DNA: TGCGCCAGCAGCCAAGGATCCGGGACTAGCGGGAGGTACGAGCAGTACTTC

V: TRBV30
J: TRBJ2-7
D: -
size: -
CDR3: CAWRKPSGEQYF
DNA: TGTGCCTGGAGGAAACCCTCGGGCGAGCAGTACTTC

V: TRBV6-6
J: TRBJ2-2
D: -
size: -
CDR3: CASKDREDGELFF
DNA: TGTGCCAGCAAAGACAGGGAGGACGGGGAGCTGTTTTTT

V: TRBV28
J: TRBJ1-3
D: TRBD1
size: -
CDR3: CASWTGTGNTIYF
DNA: TGTGCCAGCTGGACAGGGACTGGAAACACCATATATTTT

V: TRBV28
J: TRBJ1-4
D: -
size: -
CDR3: CASRGGVFNEKLFF
DNA: TGTGCCAGCCGGGGAGGGGTTTTTAATGAAAAACTGTTTTTT

V: TRBV6-5
J: TRBJ1-2
D: TRBD1
size: -
CDR3: CASSRTGKTNYGYTF
DNA: TGTGCCAGCAGCCGGACAGGGAAAACTAACTATGGCTACACCTTC

V: TRBV6-1
J: TRBJ1-4
D: -
size: -
CDR3: CASSEARGQGNEKLFF
DNA: TGTGCCAGCAGTGAAGCGCGAGGGCAGGGGAATGAAAAACTGTTTTTT

V: TRBV27
J: TRBJ2-5
D: TRBD2
size: -
CDR3: CASSTGTSLQTQYF
DNA: TGTGCCAGCAGTACCGGGACTAGCTTGCAGACCCAGTACTTC

V: TRBV3-1/TRBV3-2
J: TRBJ2-1
D: -
size: once
CDR3: CASSRPSAGDSSNEQFF
DNA: TGTGCCAGCAGCCGCCCCAGCGCCGGAGACTCTTCCAATGAGCAGTTCTTC